This record looks at one T cell receptor (beta chain) sequence and its context. Its antigen is undetermined. The table came from immunoSEQ multiplex PCR; TCRdb's copy has only in-frame clones and leaves some out. The data hold 9,500 to 12,000 clones, with over 75% observed a single time. The ends were cut back, 0 bases at V and 2 bases at J, with 11 bases in the middle. This CDR3 comprises 14 residues. Germline V gives CDR1 SQVTM, CDR2 ANQGSEA. This specimen comes from a study of a mutant IDH1 vaccine in newly diagnosed glioma. At the level of the study: Patients got radiotherapy, temozolomide, or both beforehand, and most got both.

The study's findings and limits: Pseudoprogression appears to have had no connection to changes in top peripheral T cell clonotypes.

Specified time point: week 5, during vaccination. With topical imiquimod, each dose of the vaccine consisted of 300 ug of mutant IDH1 20-mer peptide. This receptor was obtained from a woman in her 40s with glioma. Some clones in this sample may be carry-over from other donors' samples. The rearrangement links TRBV29-1 to TRBJ2-7, with D tentatively TRBD1 (6 bases). The source material was PBMCs, sampled from a glioma patient whose treatment included an IDH1 peptide vaccine. CDR3 nucleotide sequence: TGCAGCGTTGAAGATCGTGGGGGCCCCTACGAGCAGTACTTC. Residues: CSVEDRGGPYEQYF.